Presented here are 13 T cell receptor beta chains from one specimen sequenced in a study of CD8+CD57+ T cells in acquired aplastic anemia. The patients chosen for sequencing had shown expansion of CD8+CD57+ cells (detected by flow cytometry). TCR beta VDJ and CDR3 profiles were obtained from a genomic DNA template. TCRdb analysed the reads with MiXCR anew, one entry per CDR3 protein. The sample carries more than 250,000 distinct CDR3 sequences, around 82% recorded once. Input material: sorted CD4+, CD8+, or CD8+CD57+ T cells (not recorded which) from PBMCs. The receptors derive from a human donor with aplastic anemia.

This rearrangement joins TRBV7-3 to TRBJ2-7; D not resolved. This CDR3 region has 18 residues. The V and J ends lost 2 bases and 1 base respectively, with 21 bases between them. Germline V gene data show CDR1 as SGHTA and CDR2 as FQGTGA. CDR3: CASSLCPAYASLSYEQYV. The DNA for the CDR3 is TGTGCCAGCAGCTTATGTCCAGCGTACGCGAGTCTGTCCTACGAGCAGTACGTC.

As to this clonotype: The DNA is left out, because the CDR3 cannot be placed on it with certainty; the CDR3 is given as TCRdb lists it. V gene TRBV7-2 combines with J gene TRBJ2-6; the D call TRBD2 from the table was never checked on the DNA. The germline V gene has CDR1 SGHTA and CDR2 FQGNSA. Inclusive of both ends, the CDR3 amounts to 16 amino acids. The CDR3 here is CASSFTSAMSSSSLTF.

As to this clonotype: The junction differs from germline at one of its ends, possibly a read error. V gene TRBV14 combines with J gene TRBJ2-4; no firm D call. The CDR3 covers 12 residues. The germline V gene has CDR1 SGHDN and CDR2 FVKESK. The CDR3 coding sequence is TGTGCCAGCAGCCGAGCTGGAAGCATTCACGAGTTC. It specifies CASSRAGSIHEF.

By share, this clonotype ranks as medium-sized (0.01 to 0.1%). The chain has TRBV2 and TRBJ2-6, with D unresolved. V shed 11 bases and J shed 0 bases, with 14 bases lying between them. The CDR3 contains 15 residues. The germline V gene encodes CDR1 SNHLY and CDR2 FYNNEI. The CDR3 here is CAGSDGSSGANVLTF. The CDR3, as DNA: TGTGCCGGGTCAGATGGTAGCTCTGGGGCCAACGTCCTGACTTTC.

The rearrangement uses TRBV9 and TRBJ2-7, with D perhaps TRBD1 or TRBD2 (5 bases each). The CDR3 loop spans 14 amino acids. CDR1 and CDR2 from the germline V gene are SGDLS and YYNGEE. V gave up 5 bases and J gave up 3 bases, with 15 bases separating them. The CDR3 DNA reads TGTGCCAGCAGTACCGGGACGCAGGACTACGAGCAGTACTTC. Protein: CASSTGTQDYEQYF.

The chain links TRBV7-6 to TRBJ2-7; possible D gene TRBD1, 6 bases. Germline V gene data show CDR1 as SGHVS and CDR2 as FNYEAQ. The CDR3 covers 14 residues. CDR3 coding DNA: TGTGCCAGCAGCTTAGCCGACGGGACATACGAGAAGCACGTC. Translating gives CASSLADGTYEKHV.

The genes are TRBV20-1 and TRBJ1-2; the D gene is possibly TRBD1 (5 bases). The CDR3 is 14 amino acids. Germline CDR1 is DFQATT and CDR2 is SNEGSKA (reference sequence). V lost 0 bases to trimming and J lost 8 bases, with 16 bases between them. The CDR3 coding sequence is TGCAGTGCTAGAGATACGGCGGGGCCCGCGGGCTACACCTTC. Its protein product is CSARDTAGPAGYTF.

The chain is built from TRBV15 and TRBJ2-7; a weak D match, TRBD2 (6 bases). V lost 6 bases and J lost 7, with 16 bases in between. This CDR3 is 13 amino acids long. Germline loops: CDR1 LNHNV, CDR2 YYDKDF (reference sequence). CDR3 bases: TGTGCCACCAGGATTAGATGGGGGGAGGAGCAGTACTTC. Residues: CATRIRWGEEQYF.

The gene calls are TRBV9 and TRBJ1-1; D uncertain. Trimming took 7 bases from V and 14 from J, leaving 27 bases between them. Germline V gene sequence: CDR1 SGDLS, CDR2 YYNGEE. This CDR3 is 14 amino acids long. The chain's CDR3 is CASGEARNIQYFFF. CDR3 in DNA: TGTGCCAGCGGAGAAGCTAGGAACATCCAGTACTTCTTCTTT.

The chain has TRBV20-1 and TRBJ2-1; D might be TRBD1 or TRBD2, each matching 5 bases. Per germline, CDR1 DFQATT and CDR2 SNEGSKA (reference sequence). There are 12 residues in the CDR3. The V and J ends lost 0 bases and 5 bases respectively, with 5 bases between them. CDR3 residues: CSAREGDNEQFF. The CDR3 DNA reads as TGCAGTGCTAGAGAGGGGGACAATGAGCAGTTCTTC.

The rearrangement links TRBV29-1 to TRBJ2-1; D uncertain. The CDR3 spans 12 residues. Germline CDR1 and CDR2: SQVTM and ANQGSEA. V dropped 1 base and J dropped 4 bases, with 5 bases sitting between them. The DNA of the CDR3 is TGCAGCGTTGAAGTGAGGTACAATGAGCAGTTCTTC. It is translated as CSVEVRYNEQFF.

CDR3 nucleotides: TGTGCCACGTACCGGACAGGGGATAATTGGGGCTACACCTTC. Its translation is CATYRTGDNWGYTF. V gene TRBV2 combines with J gene TRBJ1-2, with 9 bases lining up with TRBD1. This CDR3 comprises 14 residues. Germline values: CDR1 SNHLY, CDR2 FYNNEI. With 10 bases clipped from V and 8 bases from J, the junction kept 14 bases outside the gene matches.

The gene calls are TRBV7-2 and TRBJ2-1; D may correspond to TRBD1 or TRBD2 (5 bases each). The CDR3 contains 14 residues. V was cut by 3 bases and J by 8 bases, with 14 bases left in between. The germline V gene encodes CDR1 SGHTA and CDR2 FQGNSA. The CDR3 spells CASSFTRDDDEQFF. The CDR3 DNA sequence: TGTGCCAGCAGCTTTACTCGGGACGACGATGAGCAGTTCTTC.